This paragraph reports one T cell receptor beta chain. The sample has other DNA sequences that encode this CDR3 too. CDR1 and CDR2 from the germline V gene are SGDLS and YYNGEE. Trimming took 0 bases from V and 10 from J, leaving 8 bases between them. The CDR3 has 13 residues. This sample was included in a study of cytomegalovirus exposure and HLA in healthy donors. Researchers ran the PCR with 60 Vbeta and 13 Jbeta primers. Sequenced by immunoSEQ multiplex PCR; TCRdb stores in-frame clones only, minus some. The sample has 100,000 to 150,000 clones, around four fifths seen once; the top ten hold about 7.4%.

Sequencing was carried out using PBMCs. This chain links TRBV9 with TRBJ1-6; TRBD1 is a possible D gene (5 bases). The clonotype comes from a woman aged 50 to 60 in good health and CMV-seropositive. The CDR3 loop reads CASSVGGGSPLHF. Written as DNA, the CDR3 is TGTGCCAGCAGCGTAGGCGGGGGGTCACCCCTCCACTTT.